This paragraph covers one T cell receptor (beta chain) sequence. Its specificity is unknown. Germline-derived CDR1 and CDR2 are SGHNT and YENEEA. The CDR3 has 15 amino acids. The germline V and J ends were trimmed by 2 bases and 3 bases, with 13 bases remaining between them. The sample comes from a study of Ad26.COV2.S vaccination and SARS-CoV-2 variants. Study-wide background: Enrollment placed the donor in the COV1001 Ad26.COV2.S trial arm. Study conclusions and caveats: People who got the vaccine had more spike-specific TCR breadth than people who got placebo.

Treatment here: roughly 18 received Ad26.COV2.S at low or high dose, single or two shots; roughly 5 received placebo; per-sample allocation not given. After the first vaccine or placebo injection, samples were drawn on day 63. The assay was immunoSEQ multiplex PCR, and TCRdb's table has in-frame clones only and misses some. The sample holds about 260,000 clones, around 90% seen once. The chain combines TRBV11-3 with TRBJ1-1, with D possibly matching TRBD1 (5 bases). The sequence was collected from a person aged 18 to 59 who received the Ad26.COV2.S COVID-19 vaccine or a placebo. The source was peripheral blood, collected in a trial of Ad26.COV2.S vaccine versus placebo. This CDR3 reads CASSLSGNTDTEAFF. The DNA of the CDR3 is TGTGCCAGCAGCTTATCAGGGAATACGGACACTGAAGCTTTCTTT.